One sample yielded the 24 T cell receptor beta chains listed below, sequenced in a study of graft-versus-host responses after intestinal transplantation. These receptors lack a known antigen. This table comes from immunoSEQ multiplex PCR, and its TCRdb copy is limited to in-frame clones, with some not included. Here the sample spans about 36,000 clones, roughly 94% being singletons. The sample in question was unstimulated CD4+ T cells sorted from spleen or lymph node cells, obtained before transplant. These receptors all stem from a human donor who was the organ donor for an intestinal transplant.

This chain uses TRBV5-4 with TRBJ2-7; 7 bases line up with TRBD1. The CDR3 loop spans 13 amino acids. Germline V gene sequence: CDR1 SGHNT, CDR2 YYREEE (reference sequence). After removal of 0 bases from V and 7 bases from J, the junction contained 4 bases not matched to a gene. The CDR3 loop reads CASSLGQGIEQYF. The CDR3 bases are TGTGCCAGCAGCTTGGGACAGGGTATAGAGCAGTACTTC. Combining the CDR3 with reference TRBV5-4 and TRBJ2-7 gives the whole variable domain ETGVTQSPTHLIKTRGQQVTLRCSSQSGHNTVSWYQQALGQGPQFIFQYYREEENGRGNFPPRFSGLQFPNYSSELNVNALELDDSALYLCASSLGQGIEQYFGPGTRLTVT.

V gene TRBV10-3 combines with J gene TRBJ2-3, with TRBD1 matching over 7 bases. The junction had 5 bases not matched to a gene; V was cut back by 4 bases and J by 4 bases. Germline-derived CDR1 and CDR2 are ENHRY and SYGVKD. CDR3 length: 14 amino acids. CDR3 in amino acids: CAISGTGEADTQYF. The CDR3 DNA reads as TGTGCCATCAGTGGTACAGGGGAAGCAGATACGCAGTATTTT.

The chain links TRBV2 to TRBJ1-1; D perhaps matches TRBD1 (5 bases). V lost 11 bases and J 1 base, leaving 14 bases between the germline ends. The CDR3 consists of 13 residues. Germline V gives CDR1 SNHLY, CDR2 FYNNEI. CDR3 coding DNA: TGTGCCGTCAGACAGAGGTCGAACACTGAAGCTTTCTTT. It encodes CAVRQRSNTEAFF.

This chain connects TRBV19 to TRBJ1-1; no definite D call. This CDR3 contains 13 residues. Germline CDR1 and CDR2: LNHDA and SQIVND (reference sequence). Trimming removed 3 bases from V and 3 bases from J, with 8 bases in between. Here the CDR3 DNA reads TGTGCCAGTAGTATGATCGTGGACACTGAAGCTTTCTTT. Its protein product is CASSMIVDTEAFF. The full variable domain, completed using reference TRBV19 and TRBJ1-1, is DGGITQSPKYLFRKEGQNVTLSCEQNLNHDAMYWYRQDPGQGLRLIYYSQIVNDFQKGDIAEGYSVSREKKESFPLTVTSAQKNPTAFYLCASSMIVDTEAFFGQGTRLTVV.

J is TRBJ2-1 and V is TRBV18; D is perhaps TRBD1 (5 bases). Germline-derived CDR1 and CDR2 are KGHSH and LQKENI. The CDR3 covers 17 residues. V dropped 0 bases and J dropped 6 bases, with 18 bases sitting between them. CDR3 in DNA: TGTGCCAGCTCACCACCGGCGCGGCAGGGCGTTGGCAATGAGCAGTTCTTC. Translation: CASSPPARQGVGNEQFF.

This chain joins TRBV27 and TRBJ1-4, with D perhaps matching TRBD1 (6 bases). CDR1 is MNHEY, CDR2 SMNVEV, per germline (reference sequence). Trimming shortened V by 2 bases and J by 2 bases, and 6 bases separated the two germline ends. The CDR3 is 14 amino acids. CDR3 loop: CASSLRGTNEKLFF. The CDR3 DNA reads as TGTGCCAGCAGTTTAAGGGGGACTAATGAAAAACTGTTTTTT.

The V gene is TRBV5-8, the J gene TRBJ2-7; no firm D call. CDR1 is SGHTS and CDR2 is YDEGEE in the germline V gene. This CDR3 has 11 residues. Trimming shortened V by 4 bases and J by 2 bases, and 4 bases separated the two germline ends. In DNA form, the CDR3 reads TGTGCCAGCAGCCAAACCTACGAGCAGTACTTC. The encoded protein is CASSQTYEQYF.

This sequence joins TRBV28 and TRBJ2-7; 9 nucleotides match TRBD1. The CDR3 has 16 amino acids. Trimming cost V 3 bases and J 3 bases; bases outside gene matches: 9. Germline V gene sequence: CDR1 MDHEN, CDR2 SYDVKM. CDR3 in DNA: TGTGCCAGCAGTTTTACCTACCGGACAGGGGACTACGAGCAGTACTTC. This translates into CASSFTYRTGDYEQYF.

The chain carries TRBV5-1 and TRBJ2-7; TRBD1 matches at 7 bases. The CDR3 is made up of 14 amino acids. The V segment lost 2 bases and the J segment 3 bases; nucleotides outside the gene matches: 5. Germline CDR1 and CDR2: SGHRS and YFSETQ. The CDR3 DNA reads as TGCGCCAGCAGCTTAACCGGGACAGACTACGAGCAGTACTTC. Residues: CASSLTGTDYEQYF.

The chain couples TRBV4-3 to TRBJ1-1; 9 bases map to TRBD1. CDR1 is LGHNA and CDR2 is YSLEER in the germline V gene. The trim removed 3 bases at V and 5 bases at J, leaving 7 bases unmatched. CDR3 length: 15 amino acids. The CDR3, as DNA: TGCGCCAGCAGCCATCGGACAGGGGTCTTAACTGAAGCTTTCTTT. Encoded protein: CASSHRTGVLTEAFF.

V and J are TRBV14 and TRBJ1-1; 7 bases match TRBD1. There are 18 residues in the CDR3. Germline CDR1 reads SGHDN; CDR2 reads FVKESK. After removal of 0 bases from V and 3 bases from J, the junction contained 13 bases not matched to a gene. Here the CDR3 DNA reads TGTGCCAGCAGCCAAGAACGTCACAGGGGTCTACTCTACACTGAAGCTTTCTTT. Its translation: CASSQERHRGLLYTEAFF.

This chain links TRBV6-5 with TRBJ2-1, with D unclear. This CDR3 contains 15 residues. With 2 bases removed from V and 4 bases from J, the gap between germline ends came to 12 bases. Germline V CDR1 and CDR2: MNHEY, SVGAGI. Here the CDR3 DNA reads TGTGCCAGCAGTTACGTTTTGGCGGCTTACAATGAGCAGTTCTTC. It encodes CASSYVLAAYNEQFF.

The chain is built from TRBV18 and TRBJ1-1, with a tentative D call TRBD1 (6 bases). V lost 6 bases and J lost 4, with 12 bases in between. Per germline, CDR1 KGHSH and CDR2 LQKENI. This CDR3 has 13 amino acids. The CDR3 nucleotides are TGTGCCAGCTCCCCGCCGACAGGCACTGAAGCTTTCTTT. Translation gives CASSPPTGTEAFF.

The chain combines TRBV5-1 with TRBJ1-2; perhaps TRBD1 as D (6 bases). This CDR3 is 15 amino acids long. Trimming took 3 bases from V and 0 from J, leaving 12 bases between them. Germline V CDR1 and CDR2: SGHRS, YFSETQ. The chain's CDR3 is CASSSTGQSNYGYTF. The CDR3 DNA reads as TGCGCCAGCAGCTCAACAGGGCAATCTAACTATGGCTACACCTTC.

The chain uses TRBV8-2 and TRBJ1-2. TRBV8-2 is a documented pseudogene. CDR3 length equals 12 residues. The CDR3 DNA sequence: TGTGGCACCAAACGAAAGACCTATGGCTACACCTTC. Amino acid sequence: CGTKRKTYGYTF.

The genes are TRBV7-7 and TRBJ2-5; 8 bases match TRBD2. V dropped 5 bases and J dropped 1; count of bases not matched to a gene: 9. Germline V gene lookup returns CDR1 SSHAT and CDR2 FNYEAQ (reference sequence). The CDR3 consists of 16 residues. The CDR3 DNA reads TGTGCCAGCAGCCACAGGCATCGGGGGGGCCAAGAGACCCAGTACTTC. Its protein product is CASSHRHRGGQETQYF.

This rearrangement joins TRBV30 to TRBJ2-3; 8 bases line up with TRBD2. The CDR3 consists of 14 residues. Germline CDR1 reads GTSNPN; CDR2 reads SVGIG (reference sequence). Trimming removed 4 bases from V and 0 bases from J; junction bases left unmatched: 3. This chain's CDR3 is CAWNERGSTDTQYF. The CDR3 coding sequence is TGTGCCTGGAATGAGCGGGGGAGCACAGATACGCAGTATTTT.

V is TRBV11-3 and J is TRBJ2-7; D uncertain. V dropped 5 bases and J dropped 3 bases, with 8 bases sitting between them. There are 12 residues in the CDR3. Germline CDR1 is SGHNT and CDR2 is YENEEA. Written as DNA, the CDR3 is TGTGCCAGCAGCATGAGGCGCTACGAGCAGTACTTC. This gives the protein CASSMRRYEQYF.

This chain joins TRBV4-3 and TRBJ2-7; D ambiguous. Deletions cut 0 bases from V and 0 bases from J, with 6 bases between. CDR1 is LGHNA and CDR2 is YSLEER in the germline V gene. This CDR3 is 14 amino acids long. CDR3 region: CASSQDYVSYEQYF. The DNA of the CDR3 is TGCGCCAGCAGCCAAGATTATGTCTCCTACGAGCAGTACTTC.

This chain connects TRBV11-3 to TRBJ2-1; 8 bases fit TRBD1. The trim removed 1 base at V and 3 bases at J, leaving 8 bases unmatched. The germline V gene encodes CDR1 SGHNT and CDR2 YENEEA. The CDR3 has 17 amino acids. CDR3 sequence: CASSLGWTGSGYNEQFF. The CDR3 coding sequence is TGTGCCAGCAGCTTAGGGTGGACAGGGTCCGGCTACAATGAGCAGTTCTTC.

This clone appeared once. The chain couples TRBV4-2 to TRBJ2-3; 8 nucleotides align to TRBD1. This CDR3 contains 16 residues. CDR1 LGHNA and CDR2 YNFKEQ come from the germline V gene. V shed 1 base, J shed 5 bases, and the junction held 8 bases outside the gene matches. As DNA, the CDR3 is TGTGCCAGCAGCCAAGTGCTGGACAGGGCTGGAGATACGCAGTATTTT. Protein product: CASSQVLDRAGDTQYF.

The chain joins TRBV7-2 to TRBJ1-5, with a weak D call TRBD1 (6 bases). The CDR3 length is 12 residues. V gave up 3 bases and J gave up 6 bases, with 6 bases separating them. Germline values: CDR1 SGHTA, CDR2 FQGNSA. CDR3 DNA: TGTGCCAGCAGCTTCAGGGGTCAGCCCCAGCATTTT. Its protein is CASSFRGQPQHF.

This clone appeared a single time. The chain uses TRBV15 and TRBJ1-5, with D unresolved. Per germline, CDR1 LNHNV and CDR2 YYDKDF (reference sequence). CDR3 size: 16 residues. V was clipped by 0 bases and J by 1 base, with 10 bases between them. In DNA form, the CDR3 reads TGTGCCACCAGCAGAGAAGGAATCGGGAGCAATCAGCCCCAGCATTTT. As protein: CATSREGIGSNQPQHF.

In its sample, this clone was seen once. J is TRBJ2-1 and V is TRBV5-1; D gene ambiguous. CDR1 is SGHRS and CDR2 is YFSETQ in the germline V gene. CDR3 length: 12 residues. V lost 2 bases and J 10 bases, leaving 10 bases between the germline ends. This chain's CDR3 is CASSLSEIEQFF. CDR3 sequence (DNA): TGCGCCAGCAGCTTAAGTGAGATAGAGCAGTTCTTC.